This T cell receptor beta chain was captured by sequencing in a study of blood T cell repertoires in COVID-19. TCRdb's copy holds only in-frame clones and misses some; the assay was immunoSEQ multiplex PCR. Here the sample spans some 340,000 clones, around 82% being singletons. Germline V gene data show CDR1 as GTSNPN and CDR2 as SVGIG (reference sequence). The V end was cut by 8 bases, the J end by 5 bases, with 19 bases between. CDR3 length: 13 amino acids. V is TRBV30 and J is TRBJ2-7, with unresolved D. Sequencing was performed on peripheral blood. The receptor's source is a man younger than 40 with active or convalescent COVID-19. In nucleotides, the CDR3 is TGTGCCCAAAAAGGCCGGGTTGAGAACGAGCAGTACTTC. This encodes CAQKGRVENEQYF.